This TCR beta chain emerged from a study of shared clonotypes between healthy human individuals. The CDR3 length is 17 residues. Per the germline V gene, CDR1 is SGHNT and CDR2 is YYREEE (reference sequence). Trimming at V came to 0 bases and at J to 3 bases, leaving 7 bases not matched to a gene. Deep was the level used in running the assay. About 30,000 T cell genomes, or around 200 ng DNA, went into the sorted-subset replicate PCRs. Assay used: immunoSEQ multiplex PCR; TCRdb lists only in-frame clones, some missing. The table has 1.6 million or so clones, approximately 98.5% seen once. The chain has TRBV5-4 and TRBJ2-4, with 9 bases identical to TRBD1. Sample: naive CD4+ T cells sorted from blood. Stated subset: CD45RA+ positively selected. The clonotype was recovered from a man aged 25 to 40 in good health. CDR3 bases: TGTGCCAGCAGCTTGGGCGGACAGGGGTTTGTCAAAAACATTCAGTACTTC. Its translation is CASSLGGQGFVKNIQYF.